Below, one T cell receptor (beta chain) is given with its context. V was cut by 1 base and J by 4 bases, with 6 bases left in between. Germline V gene lookup returns CDR1 LGHNA and CDR2 YNFKEQ. The CDR3 spans 13 residues. This sample is part of a study of blood T cell repertoires in COVID-19. Some clones are missing from TCRdb's copy, which holds only in-frame ones; the method was immunoSEQ multiplex PCR. The table has roughly 60,000 clones, 80% to 95% seen once. Sequencing was performed on peripheral blood. This receptor was identified in a woman of 80 years or more with active COVID-19. The chain is built from TRBV4-2 and TRBJ2-3; D is undetermined. CDR3 nucleotide sequence: TGTGCCAGCAGCCAAGTTCATGCAGATACGCAGTATTTT. The encoded protein is CASSQVHADTQYF.